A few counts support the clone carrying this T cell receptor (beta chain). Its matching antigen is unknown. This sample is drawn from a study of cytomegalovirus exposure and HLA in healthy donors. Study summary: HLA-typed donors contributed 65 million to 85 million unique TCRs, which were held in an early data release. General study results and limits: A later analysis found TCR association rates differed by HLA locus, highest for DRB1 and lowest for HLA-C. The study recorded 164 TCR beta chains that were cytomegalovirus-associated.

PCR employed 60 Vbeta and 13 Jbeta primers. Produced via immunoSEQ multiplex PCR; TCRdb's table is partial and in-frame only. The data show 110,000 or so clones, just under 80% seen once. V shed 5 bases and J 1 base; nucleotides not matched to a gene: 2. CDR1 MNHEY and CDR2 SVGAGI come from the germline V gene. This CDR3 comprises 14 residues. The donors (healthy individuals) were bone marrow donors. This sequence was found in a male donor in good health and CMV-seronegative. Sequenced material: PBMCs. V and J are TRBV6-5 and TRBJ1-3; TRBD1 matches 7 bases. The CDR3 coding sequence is TGTGCCAGCAGTGCGACAGGGTCTGGAAACACCATATATTTT. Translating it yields CASSATGSGNTIYF.